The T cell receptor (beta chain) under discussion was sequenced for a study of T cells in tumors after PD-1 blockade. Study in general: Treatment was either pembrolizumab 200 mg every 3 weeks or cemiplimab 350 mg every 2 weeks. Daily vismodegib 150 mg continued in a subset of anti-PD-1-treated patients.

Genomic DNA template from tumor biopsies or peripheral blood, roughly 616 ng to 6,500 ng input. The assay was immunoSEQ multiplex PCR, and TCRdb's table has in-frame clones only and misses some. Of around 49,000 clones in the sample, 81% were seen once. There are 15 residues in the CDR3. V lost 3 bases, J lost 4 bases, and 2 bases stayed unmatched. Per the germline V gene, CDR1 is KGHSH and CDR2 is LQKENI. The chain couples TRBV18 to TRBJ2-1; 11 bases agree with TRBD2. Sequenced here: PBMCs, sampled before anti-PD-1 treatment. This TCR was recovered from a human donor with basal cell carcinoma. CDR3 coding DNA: TGTGCCAGCTCACCTGGGACTAGCGGATACAATGAGCAGTTCTTC. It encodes CASSPGTSGYNEQFF.